This T cell receptor (beta chain) was captured by sequencing in a study of regulatory and conventional T cells in RAG deficiency. Study-level points and caveats: Control T-cell subsets had markedly higher Shannon entropy and lower Simpson indices than RAG-deficient patients. Treg unique TCR beta sequences were approximately 99-fold fewer in Omenn syndrome and CID/AS patients than controls.

Sequencing used immunoSEQ multiplex PCR; TCRdb keeps in-frame clones, though not all of them. This table holds about 46,000 clones, about 90% found once. Of note for this clone: The antigen is not known.

Conventional CD4+ T cells were sorted from blood as CD25-low CD127-high cells. Trimming cost V 2 bases and J 8 bases; bases outside gene matches: 7. This CDR3 comprises 15 residues. Germline V gene lookup returns CDR1 SGHTA and CDR2 FQGTGA. The sample also formed part of further work on regulatory T cells. From that paper: Amplification used 52 TRBV primers and 13 TRBJ primers.

This receptor was taken from a human donor in good health. The sample taken for sequencing was CD4+ effector T cells sorted from blood. The rearrangement uses TRBV7-3 and TRBJ2-1, with 9 bases matching TRBD2. The CDR3 sequence: CASSLGSSGADEQFF. The CDR3, as DNA: TGTGCCAGCAGCTTAGGGTCTAGCGGGGCGGATGAGCAGTTCTTC. Drawing the rest from reference TRBV7-3 and TRBJ2-1, the complete variable domain is GAGVSQTPSNKVTEKGKYVELRCDPISGHTALYWYRQSLGQGPEFLIYFQGTGAADDSGLPNDRFFAVRPEGSVSTLKIQRTERGDSAVYLCASSLGSSGADEQFFGPGTRLTVL.